This paragraph reports one T cell receptor beta chain. This clone was counted a single time. The antigen it recognizes is unknown. The sample holds no much larger clone one base away, and base qualities are not on file. A cohort of 25 to 30 patients with locally advanced or metastatic urothelial carcinoma, treated at Memorial Sloan Kettering on a trial protocol, was included. Peripheral blood mononuclear cells were collected pretreatment and during treatment, with between 1 and 8 total time points per patient. The Qiagen DNeasy Blood extraction kit was used to purify genomic DNA from total PBMCs and tumor samples. PBMCs were collected pretreatment and during treatment and were isolated and stored as previously described. At the junction V is shortened by 0 bases and J by 8 bases, with 11 bases in between. CDR1 and CDR2, looked up from the germline V gene (reference sequence), are WNHNN and SYGVQD. The CDR3 covers 14 residues, taking in both the cysteine and the phenylalanine. Just the 42-base CDR3 DNA is kept, in frame starting at base 1.

The data originate from a study of PD-L1 blockade in urothelial cancer (dated by TCRdb to 2015 to 2018). As for the study more broadly: Therapy was started in the mid-2010s for all patients, and atezolizumab 1,200 mg was administered intravenously every 3 weeks. Blood samples gave a median of around 140,000 T cells and 80,000 or so unique TCRs, with a median clonality of around 0.074. Durable clinical benefit was defined as progression-free survival longer than 6 months, and TCR features were also tested against progression-free and overall survival. In the same patients, pretreatment tumors underwent whole exome sequencing and RNA sequencing in addition to TCR sequencing. Blood samples were analyzed at two time points: 3 weeks after treatment start (second dose) and 6 weeks after treatment start. TCR sequencing covered pretreatment tumor samples and matched, serially collected peripheral blood taken before and after atezolizumab treatment. Durable clinical benefit was achieved by nine patients but not by the remaining 20. Around 30 patients had pretreatment blood TCR-seq, some 25 had at least one posttreatment blood collection, and some 25 had tumor TCR-seq. About 85% of the roughly 30 patients were males with bladder-origin urothelial cancer, and 18 of 29 reported a prior smoking history. Somatic, immune and clinical correlates of response to PD-L1 blockade with atezolizumab in urothelial cancer were the focus of an exploratory multi-omic analysis. An ECOG performance status of 0 or 1 was recorded for the patients, and 0 to 3 prior chemotherapy regimens had been received by the patients. Broad study findings and their caveats: At 3 weeks after the start of treatment, tumor-associated TCR clones in peripheral blood had expanded more in patients with durable benefit (n of about 20, p = 0.022). Because the sample size was small (n of about 29) and many exploratory analyses were performed, the results are intended to be hypothesis-generating. A pretreatment peripheral blood TCR clonality below the median was linked to improved progression-free and overall survival.

To estimate absolute template abundance from read counts, synthetic TCR analog templates were spiked into each PCR. The immunoSEQ assay was used to amplify TCRbeta CDR3 regions from genomic DNA with bias-controlled V and J gene primers. Sequencing of rearranged TCRbeta segments was done at approximately 20X coverage. As for the original processing: Clustering was used to correct sequencing errors, and CDR3s were annotated against IMGT so that V, D and J genes could be assigned. Only productive TCRbeta rearrangements were used in downstream analyses, excluding out-of-frame or stop-codon sequences. To compute clonality, Shannon entropy was normalized by the log of the number of unique productive sequences and then subtracted from one. Fisher's exact test with Benjamini-Hochberg correction, using a cutoff of adjusted p below 0.01, was how clones that differed between time points or between blood and tumor were identified. TCRdb obtained this table from immuneACCESS and retained in-frame rearrangements with V and J assigned. These tables miss some clones; where compared with another copy, unresolved V genes account for less than half of the shortfall, and the remainder is unexplained. The DNA gave D and trimming, while V, J and clone size come from that table. The sample table shows approximately 70,000 clones, and about 89% are seen once. The top ten clonotypes cover around 3.3% of the sample.

The chain was built from TRBV10-1 and TRBJ2-1; tentative D gene TRBD2, with 6 bases matching. The sample was PBMCs, taken around atezolizumab (anti-PD-L1) treatment. This clonotype originated in a man aged 55 to 70 with urothelial cancer. This receptor carries the CDR3 CASSESGGFYEQFF. The nucleotide sequence reads TGCGCCAGCAGTGAGTCGGGGGGATTCTATGAGCAGTTCTTC.